The 32 T cell receptor beta chains listed next were all sequenced from one sample in a study of CD8+ T cells in alopecia areata. RNA, once extracted, was reverse transcribed into cDNA for use as the sequencing template. Clones were read by immunoSEQ multiplex PCR, and TCRdb kept only the in-frame ones, dropping some. This table has 150,000 to 200,000 clones, approximately 59% appearing once. This sample comprised CD4+ T cells sorted from blood, obtained at week 0. The receptor source for this set is a human donor with alopecia areata.

The J gene is TRBJ1-2, the V gene TRBV18; no clear D gene. CDR1 and CDR2 (germline): KGHSH, LQKENI. Trimming took off 1 base at V and 4 bases at J, with 10 bases between the two ends. CDR3 size: 14 residues. For the CDR3, the DNA is TGTGCCAGCTCACCACAGTTTAACCTCTATGGCTACACCTTC. Translated, it gives CASSPQFNLYGYTF.

The chain joins TRBV6-5 to TRBJ2-7; a weak D match, TRBD1 (6 bases). The V gene lost 6 bases and the J gene lost 4 bases, with 19 bases spanning the gap. Germline V gene sequence: CDR1 MNHEY, CDR2 SVGAGI. The CDR3 contains 15 residues. CDR3 region: CASSRTVRNKYEQYF. The CDR3 region has the DNA TGTGCCAGCAGCAGGACAGTCCGTAATAAGTACGAGCAGTACTTC.

This clone appeared many times. The gene calls are TRBV4-1 and TRBJ1-6; TRBD1 might be the D (6 bases). The V gene's germline CDR1 is MGHRA and CDR2 YSYEKL. V lost 1 base and J 10 bases, leaving 11 bases between the germline ends. The CDR3 runs to 14 residues. The CDR3 is CASSQASGVSPLHF. The CDR3 coding sequence is TGCGCCAGCAGCCAAGCTTCAGGGGTCTCACCCCTCCACTTT.

This chain uses TRBV5-1 with TRBJ2-2; 7 bases are a match to TRBD1. This CDR3 is built from 16 residues. V lost 0 bases to trimming and J lost 1 base; unmatched junction nucleotides: 3. CDR1 and CDR2 (germline): SGHRS, YFSETQ. The CDR3 is CASSLAGTVNTGELFF. CDR3 coding DNA: TGCGCCAGCAGCTTGGCCGGGACAGTGAACACCGGGGAGCTGTTTTTT.

CDR3 amino acids: CASSSTQGRFGGYTF. The CDR3 DNA sequence: TGCGCCAGCAGCTCAACACAGGGGCGTTTTGGAGGCTACACCTTC. The rearrangement uses TRBV5-1 and TRBJ1-2; 7 bases match TRBD1. Per germline, CDR1 SGHRS and CDR2 YFSETQ. V trimming: 3 bases; J trimming: 8 bases; junction bases outside the gene matches: 13. The CDR3 length is 15 residues.

This clone came up once. V is TRBV7-9 and J is TRBJ2-1, with 10 bases matching TRBD1. Germline lookup yields CDR1 SEHNR and CDR2 FQNEAQ (reference sequence). Germline trimming cut 4 bases from V and 4 bases from J; bases unmatched to any gene: 4. This CDR3 spans 15 amino acids. DNA of the CDR3: TGTGCCAGCAGCTCCGGGACAGGGGAATACAATGAGCAGTTCTTC. This translates into CASSSGTGEYNEQFF.

This chain joins TRBV15 and TRBJ1-5; D gene unclear. V dropped 0 bases and J dropped 9 bases, with 9 bases sitting between them. The CDR3 is made up of 13 amino acids. CDR1 and CDR2 (germline): LNHNV, YYDKDF (reference sequence). CDR3 amino acids: CATSRDSAGPQHF. The CDR3 DNA sequence: TGTGCCACCAGCAGAGATTCTGCGGGGCCCCAGCATTTT.

As regards this clone: The sample contains more than one DNA sequence encoding this CDR3. This chain connects TRBV29-1 to TRBJ2-7, with D maybe TRBD2 (5 bases). CDR1 and CDR2 from the germline V gene are SQVTM and ANQGSEA. This CDR3 comprises 11 residues. Trimming removed 4 bases at V and 3 bases at J, with 7 bases between. In DNA form, the CDR3 reads TGCAGCGTTGGTACTAGCTACGAGCAGTACTTC. Translation gives CSVGTSYEQYF.

There are a few counts of this clone. The chain links TRBV10-3 to TRBJ2-5; TRBD2 matches at 10 bases. The CDR3 length is 18 residues. V dropped 3 bases and J dropped 1; count of bases not matched to a gene: 11. Looked up from germline, CDR1 is ENHRY and CDR2 is SYGVKD. The chain's CDR3 is CAISDGVSSGGRQETQYF. The CDR3 DNA follows: TGTGCCATCAGTGACGGGGTCTCTAGCGGGGGCCGCCAAGAGACCCAGTACTTC.

The chain combines TRBV30 with TRBJ1-1, with D unresolved. CDR3 length: 13 residues. Germline V CDR1 and CDR2: GTSNPN, SVGIG (reference sequence). V was trimmed by 2 bases and J by 6 bases, leaving 13 bases between them. The CDR3 coding sequence is TGTGCCTGGAGTTGGTGGGAGGACTCTGAAGCTTTCTTT. This codes for CAWSWWEDSEAFF. The entire variable domain, with the rest obtained from reference TRBV30 and TRBJ1-1, is as follows: SQTIHQWPATLVQPVGSPLSLECTVEGTSNPNLYWYRQAAGRGLQLLFYSVGIGQISSEVPQNLSASRPQDRQFILSSKKLLLSDSGFYLCAWSWWEDSEAFFGQGTRLTVV.

The chain joins TRBV2 to TRBJ2-5, with unresolved D. V was clipped by 4 bases and J by 4 bases, with 19 bases between them. The CDR3 consists of 16 residues. Germline CDR1 is SNHLY and CDR2 is FYNNEI. The CDR3, as DNA: TGTGCCAGCAGTGTCCGTGGGCGCAACGGTGGAGAGACCCAGTACTTC. Its translation: CASSVRGRNGGETQYF.

The chain has TRBV13 and TRBJ2-5; D tentatively reads TRBD1 or TRBD2 (7 bases each). Trimming took 5 bases from V and 7 from J, leaving 20 bases between them. The CDR3 consists of 15 residues. Germline CDR1 reads PRHDT; CDR2 reads FYEKMQ (reference sequence). The CDR3 here is CASSPQQGSGATQYF. DNA of the CDR3: TGTGCCAGCAGCCCGCAACAGGGGAGCGGGGCGACCCAGTACTTC.

V and J are TRBV7-6 and TRBJ1-1, with TRBD1 identical over 7 bases. The CDR3 covers 14 residues. With 4 bases clipped from V and 3 bases from J, the junction kept 5 bases outside the gene matches. Per germline, CDR1 SGHVS and CDR2 FNYEAQ. Written as DNA, the CDR3 is TGTGCCAGCAGCTCCCAAGGGGGCTACACTGAAGCTTTCTTT. Protein product: CASSSQGGYTEAFF.

The genes are TRBV29-1 and TRBJ2-6; a possible D gene is TRBD2 (5 bases). Trimming took off 4 bases at V and 0 bases at J, with 19 bases between the two ends. The V gene's germline CDR1 is SQVTM and CDR2 ANQGSEA. CDR3 length: 18 residues. Written as DNA, the CDR3 is TGCAGCGTTGTGTTGGCAGACGGGGATGGCTCTGGGGCCAACGTCCTGACTTTC. This encodes CSVVLADGDGSGANVLTF.

This clone has more than one count but fewer than ten. The J gene is TRBJ2-6, the V gene TRBV7-3; D gene ambiguous. Germline loops: CDR1 SGHTA, CDR2 FQGTGA. V was clipped by 5 bases and J by 0 bases, with 5 bases between them. This CDR3 contains 14 residues. Written as DNA, the CDR3 is TGTGCCAGCAGCCCCGACTCTGGGGCCAACGTCCTGACTTTC. Protein product: CASSPDSGANVLTF.

The chain is built from TRBV18 and TRBJ1-2; a weak D match, TRBD1 (5 bases). V lost 3 bases and J 7 bases, leaving 12 bases between the germline ends. CDR1 and CDR2 from the germline V gene are KGHSH and LQKENI. The CDR3 totals 13 residues. Written as DNA, the CDR3 is TGTGCCAGCTCACCGGGCAGGGATTTTGGCTACACCTTC. It translates to CASSPGRDFGYTF.

This sequence joins TRBV7-2 and TRBJ2-7, with 10 bases matching TRBD1. In germline, CDR1 is SGHTA, CDR2 FQGNSA. Trimming removed 5 bases from V and 0 bases from J; junction bases left unmatched: 7. The CDR3 has 16 residues. The CDR3 reads CASSPAGTGASYEQYF. The CDR3 coding sequence is TGTGCCAGCAGCCCCGCCGGGACAGGGGCCTCCTACGAGCAGTACTTC.

The V call is TRBV9, the J call TRBJ2-4; 9 nucleotides agree with TRBD1. V dropped 0 bases and J dropped 2; count of bases not matched to a gene: 9. CDR1 is SGDLS, CDR2 YYNGEE, per germline. The CDR3 is 18 residues long. The DNA of the CDR3 is TGTGCCAGCAGCGTAGGAGGTAGGGGACAGGGTACCAAAAACATTCAGTACTTC. It is translated as CASSVGGRGQGTKNIQYF.

The J gene is TRBJ1-6, the V gene TRBV30, with D unresolved. This CDR3 contains 17 residues. Germline V lookup: CDR1 GTSNPN, CDR2 SVGIG (reference sequence). Trimming shortened V by 0 bases and J by 5 bases, and 17 bases separated the two germline ends. CDR3 DNA sequence: TGTGCCTGGAGTGTAATGCCTCACGCGGCCCATAATTCACCCCTCCACTTT. This gives the protein CAWSVMPHAAHNSPLHF.

This clone was seen a few times. This chain connects TRBV11-3 to TRBJ1-3; 7 positions agree with TRBD1. The trim removed 5 bases at V and 0 bases at J, leaving 10 bases unmatched. Germline CDR1 is SGHNT and CDR2 is YENEEA. This CDR3 contains 17 residues. The CDR3 DNA reads TGTGCCAGCAGCACCCCAGGGGGACAAAGCTCTGGAAACACCATATATTTT. The encoded protein is CASSTPGGQSSGNTIYF.

This chain connects TRBV25-1 to TRBJ2-7; D tentatively reads TRBD1 or TRBD2 (5 bases each). The CDR3 is 13 residues long. V was trimmed by 3 bases and J by 4 bases, leaving 10 bases between them. The germline V gene has CDR1 MGHDK and CDR2 SYGVNS. CDR3 protein: CASSEAGRYEQYF. In DNA form, the CDR3 reads TGTGCCAGCAGTGAGGCAGGGAGATACGAGCAGTACTTC.

The chain links TRBV4-1 to TRBJ2-4; TRBD2 matches at 8 bases. The germline CDR1 and CDR2 sequences are MGHRA and YSYEKL. V was pared by 5 bases and J by 15 bases, with 9 bases of the junction left unmatched. The CDR3 runs to 12 residues. The CDR3 DNA reads as TGCGCCAGCAGCATCAGCGGGGGCGAACGGTACTTC. Protein sequence: CASSISGGERYF.

This clone has only a few counts. The chain uses TRBV5-1 and TRBJ2-7; TRBD1 is a possible D gene (6 bases). CDR3 length: 14 residues. V lost 5 bases to trimming and J lost 0 bases, with 12 bases between them. Germline values: CDR1 SGHRS, CDR2 YFSETQ. In DNA form, the CDR3 reads TGCGCCAGCAGTTACCCGGGACACTCCTACGAGCAGTACTTC. This codes for CASSYPGHSYEQYF.

This chain uses TRBV2 with TRBJ1-5; D gene unclear. Trimming took off 2 bases at V and 3 bases at J, with 8 bases between the two ends. Germline CDR1 reads SNHLY; CDR2 reads FYNNEI. This CDR3 contains 14 residues. This CDR3 is CASSESDPNQPQHF. The DNA for the CDR3 is TGTGCCAGCAGTGAATCAGACCCCAATCAGCCCCAGCATTTT.

The chain joins TRBV5-6 to TRBJ2-7; tentative D call: TRBD1 (6 bases). V dropped 2 bases and J dropped 4 bases, with 13 bases sitting between them. Germline V CDR1 and CDR2: SGHDT, YYEEEE. The CDR3 is 14 amino acids. The DNA for the CDR3 is TGTGCCAGCAGCTTCTCCGGGACACGATACGAGCAGTACTTC. Its protein product is CASSFSGTRYEQYF. The complete variable domain, with remaining parts taken from reference TRBV5-6 and TRBJ2-7, reads DAGVTQSPTHLIKTRGQQVTLRCSPKSGHDTVSWYQQALGQGPQFIFQYYEEEERQRGNFPDRFSGHQFPNYSSELNVNALLLGDSALYLCASSFSGTRYEQYFGPGTRLTVT.

The gene calls are TRBV14 and TRBJ1-1, with D maybe TRBD1 (6 bases). Germline assignment: CDR1 SGHDN and CDR2 FVKESK. The CDR3 is made up of 15 amino acids. V was pared by 4 bases and J by 1 base, with 13 bases between. DNA for the CDR3: TGTGCCAGCAGCCCTCGGGACATGAGGAACACTGAAGCTTTCTTT. Protein: CASSPRDMRNTEAFF.

This clone was counted a few times. The gene calls are TRBV29-1 and TRBJ1-1; unclear D gene. The CDR3 spans 15 residues. The V and J ends lost 6 bases and 3 bases respectively, with 20 bases between them. CDR1 and CDR2 (germline): SQVTM, ANQGSEA. CDR3 DNA sequence: TGCAGCGTCCGCCTGAGGATAGGGAGGGACACTGAAGCTTTCTTT. Its translation is CSVRLRIGRDTEAFF.

The rearrangement joins TRBV18 to TRBJ2-7, with D unclear. This CDR3 has 12 amino acids. Trimming left V 2 bases short and J 2 bases short, with 4 bases between. Looked up from germline, CDR1 is KGHSH and CDR2 is LQKENI. CDR3 coding DNA: TGTGCCAGCTCACCAGGAGCCTACGAGCAGTACTTC. Translation gives CASSPGAYEQYF.

The chain uses TRBV4-1 and TRBJ2-5; the match to TRBD2 covers 9 bases. Germline V lookup: CDR1 MGHRA, CDR2 YSYEKL. After removal of 7 bases from V and 5 bases from J, the junction contained 11 bases not matched to a gene. The CDR3 runs 15 residues. The CDR3 loop reads CASTKLAGGPETQYF. The CDR3, as DNA: TGCGCCAGCACCAAACTGGCGGGGGGGCCGGAGACCCAGTACTTC.

The CDR3 coding sequence is TGCGCCAGCAGCTTCGAAGGGCGCTCCTACGAGCAGTACTTC. As protein: CASSFEGRSYEQYF. The V gene is TRBV5-1, the J gene TRBJ2-7; D is undetermined. This CDR3 is 14 amino acids long. V gave up 2 bases and J gave up 0 bases, with 9 bases separating them. Germline V gene sequence: CDR1 SGHRS, CDR2 YFSETQ. The complete variable domain, with remaining parts taken from reference TRBV5-1 and TRBJ2-7, reads KAGVTQTPRYLIKTRGQQVTLSCSPISGHRSVSWYQQTPGQGLQFLFEYFSETQRNKGNFPGRFSGRQFSNSRSEMNVSTLELGDSALYLCASSFEGRSYEQYFGPGTRLTVT.

The gene calls are TRBV10-3 and TRBJ1-1; D is unresolved. The CDR3 loop spans 12 amino acids. Trimming took off 7 bases at V and 0 bases at J, with 6 bases between the two ends. CDR1 is ENHRY and CDR2 is SYGVKD in the germline V gene. CDR3 region: CAIKQLNTEAFF. In DNA, the CDR3 is TGTGCCATCAAACAGTTGAACACTGAAGCTTTCTTT.

CDR3 sequence (DNA): TGTGCCAGTAGTATCCGGGACAATTGGGATACGCAGTATTTT. This sequence encodes CASSIRDNWDTQYF. The rearrangement links TRBV19 to TRBJ2-3, with D tentatively TRBD1 (6 bases). V was pared by 3 bases and J by 6 bases, with 13 bases between. Per germline, CDR1 LNHDA and CDR2 SQIVND (reference sequence). The CDR3 is 14 residues long. The entire variable domain, with the rest obtained from reference TRBV19 and TRBJ2-3, is as follows: DGGITQSPKYLFRKEGQNVTLSCEQNLNHDAMYWYRQDPGQGLRLIYYSQIVNDFQKGDIAEGYSVSREKKESFPLTVTSAQKNPTAFYLCASSIRDNWDTQYFGPGTRLTVL.